This TCR beta chain was sequenced in a study of blood T cell repertoires in COVID-19. Germline lookup yields CDR1 MDHEN and CDR2 SYDVKM. Trimming at V came to 4 bases and at J to 0 bases, leaving 13 bases not matched to a gene. This CDR3 comprises 20 residues. The assay was immunoSEQ multiplex PCR, and TCRdb's table has in-frame clones only and misses some. The profile shows roughly 390,000 clones, about 87% of them singletons. The chain carries TRBV28 and TRBJ2-1; 12 nucleotides agree with TRBD2. The sample consisted of peripheral blood. This clonotype was obtained from a young woman with COVID-19, enrolled during active disease. CDR3 protein: CASSSHRTGTSGFSYNEQFF. The CDR3 DNA reads TGTGCCAGCAGTTCCCATCGAACCGGGACTAGCGGGTTCTCCTACAATGAGCAGTTCTTC.